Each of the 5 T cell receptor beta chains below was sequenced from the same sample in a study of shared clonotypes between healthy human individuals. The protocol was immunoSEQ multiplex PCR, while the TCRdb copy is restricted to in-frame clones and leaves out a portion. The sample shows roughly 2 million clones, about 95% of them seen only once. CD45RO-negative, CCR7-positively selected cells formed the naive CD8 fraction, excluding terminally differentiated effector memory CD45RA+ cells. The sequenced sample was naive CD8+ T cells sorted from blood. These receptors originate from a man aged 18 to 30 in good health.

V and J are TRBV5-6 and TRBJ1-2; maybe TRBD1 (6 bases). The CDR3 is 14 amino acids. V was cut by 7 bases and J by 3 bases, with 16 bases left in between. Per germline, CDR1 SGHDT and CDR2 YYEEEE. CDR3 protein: CASVGGGTDYGYTF. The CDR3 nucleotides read TGTGCCAGCGTCGGAGGGGGGACGGACTATGGCTACACCTTC. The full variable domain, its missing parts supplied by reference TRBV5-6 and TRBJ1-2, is DAGVTQSPTHLIKTRGQQVTLRCSPKSGHDTVSWYQQALGQGPQFIFQYYEEEERQRGNFPDRFSGHQFPNYSSELNVNALLLGDSALYLCASVGGGTDYGYTFGSGTRLTVV.

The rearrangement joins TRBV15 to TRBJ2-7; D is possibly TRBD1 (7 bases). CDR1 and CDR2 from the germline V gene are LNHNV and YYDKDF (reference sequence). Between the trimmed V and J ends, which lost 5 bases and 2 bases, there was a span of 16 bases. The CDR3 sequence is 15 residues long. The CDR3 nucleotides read TGTGCCACCAGCGGAGGGGGCGGGCGAGCCTACGAGCAGTACTTC. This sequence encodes CATSGGGGRAYEQYF.

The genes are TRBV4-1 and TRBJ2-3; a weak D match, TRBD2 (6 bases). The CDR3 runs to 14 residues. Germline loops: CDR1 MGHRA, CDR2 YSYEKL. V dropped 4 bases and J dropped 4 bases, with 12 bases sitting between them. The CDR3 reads CASSPRGEADTQYF. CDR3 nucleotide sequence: TGCGCCAGCAGCCCCCGCGGGGAGGCAGATACGCAGTATTTT.

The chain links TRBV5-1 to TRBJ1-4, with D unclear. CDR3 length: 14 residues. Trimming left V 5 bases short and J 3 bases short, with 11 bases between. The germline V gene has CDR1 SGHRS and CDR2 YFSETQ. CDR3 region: CASSPDPANEKLFF. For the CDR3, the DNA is TGCGCCAGCAGTCCCGACCCGGCTAATGAAAAACTGTTTTTT.

The CDR3 protein is CASSAAGGSYEQYF. DNA for the CDR3: TGCGCCAGCTCGGCCGCGGGAGGATCCTACGAGCAGTACTTC. This chain links TRBV4-3 with TRBJ2-7, with 8 positions matching TRBD2. V was clipped by 8 bases and J by 1 base; unmatched bases: 7. CDR3 length: 14 amino acids. CDR1 is LGHNA, CDR2 YSLEER, per germline.